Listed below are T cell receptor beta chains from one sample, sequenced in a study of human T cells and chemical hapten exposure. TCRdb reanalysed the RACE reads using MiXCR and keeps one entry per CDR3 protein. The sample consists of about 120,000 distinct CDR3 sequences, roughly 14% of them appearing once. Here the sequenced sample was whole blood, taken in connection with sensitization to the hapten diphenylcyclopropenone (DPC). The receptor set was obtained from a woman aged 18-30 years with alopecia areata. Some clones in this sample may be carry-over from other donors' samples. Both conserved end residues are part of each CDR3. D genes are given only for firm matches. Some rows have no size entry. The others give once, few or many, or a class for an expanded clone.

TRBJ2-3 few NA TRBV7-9 TGTGCCAGCAGCTCCGGCCCAGATACGCAGTATTTT CASSSGPDTQYF
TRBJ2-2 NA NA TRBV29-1 TGCAGCGTTGAAGTTTCAGGGAACACCGGGGAGCTGTTTTTT CSVEVSGNTGELFF
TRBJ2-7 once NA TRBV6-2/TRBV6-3 TGTGCCAGCAGCATCACTTCCCCCTCCTACGAGCAGTACTTC CASSITSPSYEQYF
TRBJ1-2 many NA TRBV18 TGTGCCAGCTCCCGCGAGGGCGGGGGCTATGGCTACACCTTC CASSREGGGYGYTF
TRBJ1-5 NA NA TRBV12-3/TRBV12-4 TGTGCCAGCAGTGGTAGCAATCAGCCCCAGCATTTT CASSGSNQPQHF
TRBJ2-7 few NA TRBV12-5 TGTGCTAGTGGTTTGTACGTCGGCAGGGTGTCCTACGAGCAGTACTTC CASGLYVGRVSYEQYF
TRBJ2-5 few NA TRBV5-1 TGCGCCAGCAGCTTAAGGGGCCAAGAGACCCAGTACTTC CASSLRGQETQYF
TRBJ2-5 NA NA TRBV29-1 TGCAGCGTTGAGGGGGGCGCGGAGACCCAGTACTTC CSVEGGAETQYF
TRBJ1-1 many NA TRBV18 TGTGCCAGCTCAAATGGGGGGGGCGCTGGGACTGAAGCTTTCTTT CASSNGGGAGTEAFF
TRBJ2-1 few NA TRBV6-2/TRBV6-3 TGTGCCAGCAGTTACCTACAGGCGAGCTCCTACAATGAGCAGTTCTTC CASSYLQASSYNEQFF
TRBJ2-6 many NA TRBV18 TGTGCCAGCTCCGTAAATACGGGCCAAGGGGCCAACGTCCTGACTTTC CASSVNTGQGANVLTF
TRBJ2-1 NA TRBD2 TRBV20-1 TGCAGTGCCTCTAGCGGGGTCTCCTACAATGAGCAGTTCTTC CSASSGVSYNEQFF
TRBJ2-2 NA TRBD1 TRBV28 TGTGCCAGCAGTCCTATAGACAGGGCGGAAAACACCGGGGAGCTGTTTTTT CASSPIDRAENTGELFF
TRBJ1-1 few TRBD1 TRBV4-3 TGCGCCAGCAGCCACAAAGGACAGGGGGCGAAGAACACTGAAGCTTTCTTT CASSHKGQGAKNTEAFF
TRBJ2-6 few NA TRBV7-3 TGTGCCAGCAGCTTAAAAGGTGGCTCTGGGGCCAACGTCCTGACTTTC CASSLKGGSGANVLTF
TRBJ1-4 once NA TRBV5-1 TGCGCCAGCAGCTTGGGGGGGCCCGGTGGCGGCGAAAAACTGTTTTTT CASSLGGPGGGEKLFF
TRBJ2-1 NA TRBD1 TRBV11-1 TGTGCCAGCAGCTCCATGACAGGGGGCGCCCACAATGAGCAGTTCTTC CASSSMTGGAHNEQFF
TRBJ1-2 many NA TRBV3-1 TGTGCCAGCAGCCAAGATATAGGGTACTATGGCTACACCTTC CASSQDIGYYGYTF
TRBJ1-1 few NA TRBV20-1 TGCAGTGCTAGAGATCGTGAAGGGAACACTGAAGCTTTCTTT CSARDREGNTEAFF
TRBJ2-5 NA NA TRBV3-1 TGTGCCAGCAGCCACCCGGACGCCCAAGAGACCCAGTACTTC CASSHPDAQETQYF
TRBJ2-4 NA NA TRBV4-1 TGCGCCAGCAATGGGGCGGCACGGGGCAAAAACATTCAGTACTTC CASNGAARGKNIQYF
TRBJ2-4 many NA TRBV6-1 TGTGCCAGCAGTTGGGACGGTGACATTCAGTACTTC CASSWDGDIQYF
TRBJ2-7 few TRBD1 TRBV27 TGTGCCAGCAGTTTGACAGGGGGCATGTACGAGCAGTACTTC CASSLTGGMYEQYF
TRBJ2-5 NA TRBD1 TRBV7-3 TGTGCCAGCAGCTCACAATCACAGGGGTACGGAGAGACCCAGTACTTC CASSSQSQGYGETQYF
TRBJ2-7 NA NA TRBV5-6 TGTGCCAGCAGCACCGGGACACCCTACGAGCAGTACTTC CASSTGTPYEQYF
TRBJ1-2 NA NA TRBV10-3 TGTGCCATCAGTGAAGCGGTAAAGGCTGGCTACACCTTC CAISEAVKAGYTF
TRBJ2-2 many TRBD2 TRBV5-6 TGTGCCAGCAGCTTGGCCGGACTAGCGGGGGCCTCGTACACCGGGGAGCTGTTTTTT CASSLAGLAGASYTGELFF